The sequence of this T cell receptor (beta chain) was determined in a study of early T cells in non-severe SARS-CoV-2 infection. Whole-study context: Sequenced bulk RNA came from whole blood that was unsorted, and chains were unpaired.

This clonotype was seen a few times. Tagging with unique molecular identifiers was applied to individual cDNA molecules. TCRdb fed the 5' RACE reads into MiXCR, producing one record per CDR3 protein. In the table there are tens of thousands of distinct CDR3 sequences, under 8% of which are singletons. The germline CDR1 and CDR2 sequences are LGHNA and YSLEER. There are 18 residues in the CDR3. V lost 1 base and J lost 5, with 23 bases in between. This chain links TRBV4-3 with TRBJ1-1, with D unclear. Sequenced material: whole blood. The sequence was obtained from an adult who was a healthcare worker with PCR-confirmed SARS-CoV-2 infection or an uninfected control (not recorded which). CDR3 bases: TGCGCCAGCAGCCAAGGTCCGTTTATTAGGTCCCTAAGGACTGAAGCTTTCTTT. It encodes CASSQGPFIRSLRTEAFF.